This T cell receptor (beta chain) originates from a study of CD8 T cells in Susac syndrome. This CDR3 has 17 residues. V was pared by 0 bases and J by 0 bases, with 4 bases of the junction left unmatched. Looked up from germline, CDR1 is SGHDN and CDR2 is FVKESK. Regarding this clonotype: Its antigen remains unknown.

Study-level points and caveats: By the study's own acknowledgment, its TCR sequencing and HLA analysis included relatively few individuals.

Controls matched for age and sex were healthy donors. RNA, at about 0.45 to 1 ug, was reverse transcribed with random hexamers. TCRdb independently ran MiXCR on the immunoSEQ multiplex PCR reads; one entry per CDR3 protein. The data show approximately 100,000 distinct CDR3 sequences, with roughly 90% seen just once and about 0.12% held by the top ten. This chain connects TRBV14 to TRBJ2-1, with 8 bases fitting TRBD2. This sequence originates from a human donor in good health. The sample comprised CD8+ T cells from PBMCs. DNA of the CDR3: TGTGCCAGCAGCCAAGATCCTAGCGGGTTCTCCTACAATGAGCAGTTCTTC. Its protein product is CASSQDPSGFSYNEQFF.